This entry lists 2 T cell receptor beta chains sequenced from one sample in a study of blood T cell repertoires in COVID-19. Sequenced by immunoSEQ multiplex PCR; TCRdb stores in-frame clones only, minus some. This table holds about 120,000 clones, 70% to 80% found once. Sample: peripheral blood. Receptors originate from a woman older than 75 with acute or convalescent COVID-19.

The chain combines TRBV2 with TRBJ2-3; D might be TRBD1 (6 bases). With 1 base removed from V and 2 bases from J, the gap between germline ends came to 10 bases. Germline V gives CDR1 SNHLY, CDR2 FYNNEI. The CDR3 is 15 residues long. The CDR3 loop reads CASSEDRVSTDTQYF. The CDR3 DNA follows: TGTGCCAGCAGTGAAGACAGGGTTTCCACAGATACGCAGTATTTT.

The V call is TRBV10-3, the J call TRBJ2-7, with 10 bases matching TRBD2. Germline loops: CDR1 ENHRY, CDR2 SYGVKD. The V segment lost 2 bases and the J segment 6 bases; nucleotides outside the gene matches: 4. This CDR3 contains 14 residues. The CDR3 region has the DNA TGTGCCATCAGTGAGCTAGCGGGAGAGGGCGAGCAGTACTTC. This gives the protein CAISELAGEGEQYF.